Listed here is a single T cell receptor beta chain. As yet, its antigen is unknown. The sample originates from a study of cytomegalovirus exposure and HLA in healthy donors. Study-wide results and caveats: Follow-up analysis later connected one missense variant in DCLRE1C with trimming of TCR beta V- and J-genes. 87-base-pair reads could not separate some V segments, including TRBV6-2 and TRBV6-3.

The CDR3 is 12 amino acids. Germline assignment: CDR1 SNHLY and CDR2 FYNNEI. V shed 6 bases and J shed 3 bases, with 9 bases lying between them. Researchers ran the PCR with 60 Vbeta and 13 Jbeta primers. Sequencing used immunoSEQ multiplex PCR; TCRdb keeps in-frame clones, though not all of them. This table holds about 95,000 clones, around 71% found once. Sequencing was done on a sample of PBMCs. This sequence originates from a man in his 60s in good health and CMV-seronegative. The V call is TRBV2, the J call TRBJ2-7; D remains ambiguous. This CDR3 reads CASSLKSYEQYF. CDR3 nucleotide sequence: TGTGCCAGCAGCCTGAAGAGCTACGAGCAGTACTTC.